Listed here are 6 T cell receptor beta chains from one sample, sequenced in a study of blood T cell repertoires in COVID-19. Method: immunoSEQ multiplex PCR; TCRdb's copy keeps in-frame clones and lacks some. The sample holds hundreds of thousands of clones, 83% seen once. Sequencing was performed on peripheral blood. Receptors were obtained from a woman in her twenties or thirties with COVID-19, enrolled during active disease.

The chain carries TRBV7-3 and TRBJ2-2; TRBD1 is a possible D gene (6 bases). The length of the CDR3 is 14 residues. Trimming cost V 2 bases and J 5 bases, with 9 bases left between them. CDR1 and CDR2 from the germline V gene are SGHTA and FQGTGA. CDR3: CASSLYQGTGELFF. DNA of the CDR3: TGTGCCAGCAGCTTATATCAGGGGACCGGGGAGCTGTTTTTT.

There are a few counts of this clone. CDR3 sequence reads: CASSPDRALSYEQYF. Written as DNA, the CDR3 is TGTGCCAGCAGCCCCGACAGGGCGCTTTCCTACGAGCAGTACTTC. The chain joins TRBV2 to TRBJ2-7, with 7 positions matching TRBD1. J was trimmed by 1 base and V by 6 bases; bases with no gene match: 9. The V gene's germline CDR1 is SNHLY and CDR2 FYNNEI. The CDR3 totals 15 residues.

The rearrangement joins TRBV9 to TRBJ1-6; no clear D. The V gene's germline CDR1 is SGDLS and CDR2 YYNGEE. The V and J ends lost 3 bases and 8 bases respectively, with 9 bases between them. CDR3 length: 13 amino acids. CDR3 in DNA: TGTGCCAGCAGCGCTTACAGTGATTCACCCCTCCACTTT. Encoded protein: CASSAYSDSPLHF.

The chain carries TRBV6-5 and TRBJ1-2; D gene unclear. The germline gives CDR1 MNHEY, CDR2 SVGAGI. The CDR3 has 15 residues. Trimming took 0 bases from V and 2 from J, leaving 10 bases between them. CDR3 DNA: TGTGCCAGCAGTTACTCGTACAGTCCCAACTATGGCTACACCTTC. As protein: CASSYSYSPNYGYTF.

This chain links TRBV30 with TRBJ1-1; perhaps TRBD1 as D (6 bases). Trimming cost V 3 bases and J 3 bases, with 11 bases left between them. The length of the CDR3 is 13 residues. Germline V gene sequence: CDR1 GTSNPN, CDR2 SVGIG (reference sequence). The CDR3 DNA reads TGTGCCTGGAGGAGGAACAGGGACACTGAAGCTTTCTTT. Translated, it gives CAWRRNRDTEAFF.

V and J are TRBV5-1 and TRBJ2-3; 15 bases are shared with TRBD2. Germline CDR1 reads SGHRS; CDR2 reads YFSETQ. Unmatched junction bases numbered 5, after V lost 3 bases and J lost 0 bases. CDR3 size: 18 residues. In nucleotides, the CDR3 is TGCGCCAGCAGCTCCGGACTAGCGGGGGGGTTAAGCACAGATACGCAGTATTTT. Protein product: CASSSGLAGGLSTDTQYF.